These 20 T cell receptor beta chains share one sample of origin, sequenced in a study of control samples from healthy donors and cancer patients. Produced via immunoSEQ multiplex PCR; TCRdb's table is partial and in-frame only. The sample shows around 100,000 clones, approximately 84% of them seen only once. Source material: blood. These receptors originate from a woman aged 50 to 60 in good health.

This clone turned up a few times. CDR3 in DNA: TGTGCCAGCGGACTAGCAGAAGATACGCAGTATTTT. The encoded protein is CASGLAEDTQYF. The rearrangement links TRBV12-3 or TRBV12-4 to TRBJ2-3, with 8 bases that match TRBD2. Losses at the gene ends were 8 bases for V and 5 bases for J; bases not matched to a gene: 3. The CDR3 totals 12 residues.

V is TRBV18 and J is TRBJ2-7; TRBD1 is a possible D gene (6 bases). This CDR3 has 14 residues. The V end was cut by 4 bases, the J end by 7 bases, with 17 bases between. Germline loops: CDR1 KGHSH, CDR2 LQKENI. The CDR3 DNA is TGTGCCAGCTCACGATCCCGGGACACGGGGGAGCAGTACGTC. Translating gives CASSRSRDTGEQYV.

V and J are TRBV6-1 and TRBJ1-5; TRBD1 is a possible D gene (6 bases). The germline V and J ends were trimmed by 1 base and 0 bases, with 10 bases remaining between them. Germline V lookup: CDR1 MNHNS, CDR2 SASEGT. The CDR3 length is 16 residues. Written as DNA, the CDR3 is TGTGCCAGCAGTGAAGAGGGGGGGGGTAGCAATCAGCCCCAGCATTTT. This translates into CASSEEGGGSNQPQHF.

This clone has more than one count but fewer than ten. An end of the junction differs from the germline gene, which may be a read error. This chain uses TRBV11-2 with TRBJ2-2; a weak D match, TRBD2 (5 bases). CDR3 size: 11 residues. Germline CDR1 and CDR2: SGHAT and FQNNGV. CDR3 DNA: TGTGCCAGCAGCCAGGACGGGAAGCTGTTTTTT. This translates into CASSQDGKLFF. The full variable domain, rest sourced from reference TRBV11-2 and TRBJ2-2, is EAGVAQSPRYKIIEKRQSVAFWCNPISGHATLYWYQQILGQGPKLLIQFQNNGVVDDSQLPKDRFSAERLKGVDSTLKIQPAKLEDSAVYLCASSQDGKLFFGEGSRLTVL.

The sample holds one count of this clone. The chain carries TRBV11-2 and TRBJ1-3; D gene unclear. The germline V and J ends were trimmed by 3 bases and 0 bases, with 6 bases remaining between them. The CDR3 sequence is 14 residues long. Germline assignment: CDR1 SGHAT and CDR2 FQNNGV. In DNA, the CDR3 is TGTGCCAGCAGCTTCGCTAGCTCTGGAAACACCATATATTTT. It is translated as CASSFASSGNTIYF.

CDR3 sequence: CASSLDIRTEAFF. CDR3 in DNA: TGTGCCAGCAGCTTAGATATACGGACTGAAGCTTTCTTT. This rearrangement joins TRBV7-8 to TRBJ1-1; no firm D call. This CDR3 comprises 13 residues. Germline CDR1 and CDR2: SGHVS and FQNEAQ. Trimming pared 1 base from V and 5 bases from J, leaving 8 bases between.

The V call is TRBV18, the J call TRBJ2-3; maybe TRBD2 (7 bases). V gave up 3 bases and J gave up 4 bases, with 20 bases separating them. This CDR3 is built from 17 residues. Looked up from germline, CDR1 is KGHSH and CDR2 is LQKENI. The CDR3 nucleotides are TGTGCCAGCTCACCCTCTCGGGCGGGGGCCGGGGCAGATACGCAGTATTTT. Protein product: CASSPSRAGAGADTQYF.

The chain uses TRBV12-3 or TRBV12-4 and TRBJ2-3; D unclear. The length of the CDR3 is 12 residues. The V end was cut by 7 bases, the J end by 4 bases, with 9 bases between. Here the CDR3 reads CASTSPPDTQYF. The CDR3 DNA reads as TGTGCCAGCACTTCACCTCCAGATACGCAGTATTTT.

CDR3: CAIRGGVQDTQYF. The CDR3 DNA is TGTGCCATCAGGGGAGGGGTTCAAGATACGCAGTATTTT. The rearrangement joins TRBV10-3 to TRBJ2-3; 7 bases are a match to TRBD2. V gave up 6 bases and J gave up 5 bases; unmatched junction bases: 5. From germline, CDR1 is ENHRY and CDR2 SYGVKD. The CDR3 sequence is 13 residues long.

This clone was detected only a few times. This chain joins TRBV18 and TRBJ2-3; D perhaps matches TRBD1 (5 bases). Germline V lookup: CDR1 KGHSH, CDR2 LQKENI. CDR3 length: 14 amino acids. Trimming pared 5 bases from V and 8 bases from J, leaving 17 bases between. CDR3 residues: CASSDSLGMSTQYF. DNA for the CDR3: TGTGCCAGCTCAGACAGCCTGGGGATGTCTACGCAGTATTTT.

This chain connects TRBV10-3 to TRBJ2-6, with D possibly being TRBD2 (7 bases). Germline CDR1 is ENHRY and CDR2 is SYGVKD. V was trimmed by 0 bases and J by 0 bases, leaving 18 bases between them. The CDR3 loop spans 20 amino acids. CDR3 residues: CAISESIGGGDRSGANVLTF. In DNA form, the CDR3 reads TGTGCCATCAGTGAGTCTATAGGAGGGGGGGACCGCTCTGGGGCCAACGTCCTGACTTTC.

V is TRBV19 and J is TRBJ1-4; no definite D call. CDR3 size: 15 residues. The V gene lost 5 bases and the J gene lost 0 bases, with 10 bases spanning the gap. The germline V gene encodes CDR1 LNHDA and CDR2 SQIVND (reference sequence). CDR3 bases: TGTGCCAGTAGTGCTCTCCTCGCAACTAATGAAAAACTGTTTTTT. Protein sequence: CASSALLATNEKLFF.

The count of this clone is one. This chain links TRBV7-9 with TRBJ1-6; D gene unclear. CDR3 length: 13 residues. In germline, CDR1 is SEHNR, CDR2 FQNEAQ (reference sequence). V was pared by 1 base and J by 9 bases, with 7 bases between. In DNA form, the CDR3 reads TGTGCCAGCAGCTTAGATGGCGTTTCACCCCTCCACTTT. Translating it yields CASSLDGVSPLHF. Full variable domain (rest looked up from reference TRBV7-9 and TRBJ1-6): DTGVSQNPRHKITKRGQNVTFRCDPISEHNRLYWYRQTLGQGPEFLTYFQNEAQLEKSRLLSDRFSAERPKGSFSTLEIQRTEQGDSAMYLCASSLDGVSPLHFGNGTRLTVT.

The rearrangement joins TRBV7-2 to TRBJ1-4, with no clear D. V was trimmed by 8 bases and J by 7 bases, leaving 11 bases between them. CDR1 and CDR2 from the germline V gene are SGHTA and FQGNSA. CDR3 length equals 12 residues. The CDR3 DNA sequence: TGTGCCAGCCGACGCGATGGTGAAAAACTGTTTTTT. Its translation: CASRRDGEKLFF.

The chain has TRBV27 and TRBJ2-7; 9 bases map to TRBD1. CDR1 and CDR2 (germline): MNHEY, SMNVEV (reference sequence). The CDR3 is made up of 14 amino acids. Germline trimming cut 3 bases from V and 4 bases from J; bases unmatched to any gene: 4. The CDR3: CASSFGDREYEQYF. The CDR3 DNA reads TGTGCCAGCAGTTTCGGGGACAGGGAATACGAGCAGTACTTC.

This clone came up once. The genes are TRBV2 and TRBJ1-2, with 7 bases matching TRBD1. The germline gives CDR1 SNHLY, CDR2 FYNNEI. The CDR3 extends over 13 amino acids. Trimming cost V 1 base and J 6 bases; bases outside gene matches: 2. DNA for the CDR3: TGTGCCAGCAGTGAAGACAGGGGACATGGCTACACCTTC. This sequence encodes CASSEDRGHGYTF.

The chain combines TRBV28 with TRBJ2-2; D unresolved. The germline V and J ends were trimmed by 8 bases and 5 bases, with 18 bases remaining between them. Germline V gene lookup returns CDR1 MDHEN and CDR2 SYDVKM. This CDR3 has 15 residues. The CDR3 protein is CASVFHAGRTGELFF. The CDR3 DNA sequence: TGTGCCAGCGTCTTCCATGCCGGCCGGACCGGGGAGCTGTTTTTT.

The chain is built from TRBV27 and TRBJ1-6; possible D gene TRBD1, 5 bases. The germline V gene encodes CDR1 MNHEY and CDR2 SMNVEV (reference sequence). The CDR3 consists of 14 residues. V dropped 5 bases and J dropped 6 bases, with 11 bases sitting between them. CDR3: CASSPPGGNSPLHF. DNA for the CDR3: TGTGCCAGCAGTCCACCGGGGGGTAATTCACCCCTCCACTTT.

In this sample, this clone turned up many times. V is TRBV27 and J is TRBJ2-4; perhaps TRBD1 as D (6 bases). The V gene lost 3 bases and the J gene lost 6 bases, with 18 bases spanning the gap. Per germline, CDR1 MNHEY and CDR2 SMNVEV (reference sequence). The CDR3 consists of 16 residues. The CDR3 spells CASSFVAGDRRNIQYF. CDR3 nucleotides: TGTGCCAGCAGTTTTGTGGCAGGGGATAGGAGAAACATTCAGTACTTC.

DNA of the CDR3: TGTGCCAGCCAAATTGGAAACACCATATATTTT. Protein product: CASQIGNTIYF. The chain has TRBV19 and TRBJ1-3; no clear D. The germline gives CDR1 LNHDA, CDR2 SQIVND (reference sequence). The CDR3 covers 11 residues. Trimming shortened V by 9 bases and J by 3 bases, and 6 bases separated the two germline ends.